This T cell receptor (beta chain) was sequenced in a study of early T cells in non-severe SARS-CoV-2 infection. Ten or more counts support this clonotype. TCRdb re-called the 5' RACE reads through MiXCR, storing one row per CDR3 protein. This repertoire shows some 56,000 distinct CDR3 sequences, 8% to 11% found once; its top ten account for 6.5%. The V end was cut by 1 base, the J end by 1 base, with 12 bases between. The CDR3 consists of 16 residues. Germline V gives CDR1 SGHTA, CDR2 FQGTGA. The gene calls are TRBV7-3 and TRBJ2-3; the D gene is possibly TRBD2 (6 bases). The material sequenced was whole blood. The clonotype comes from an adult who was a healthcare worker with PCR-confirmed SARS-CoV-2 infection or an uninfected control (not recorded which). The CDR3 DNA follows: TGTGCCAGCAGCTTAAGAACGGGAGCCGGCACAGATACGCAGTATTTT. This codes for CASSLRTGAGTDTQYF.